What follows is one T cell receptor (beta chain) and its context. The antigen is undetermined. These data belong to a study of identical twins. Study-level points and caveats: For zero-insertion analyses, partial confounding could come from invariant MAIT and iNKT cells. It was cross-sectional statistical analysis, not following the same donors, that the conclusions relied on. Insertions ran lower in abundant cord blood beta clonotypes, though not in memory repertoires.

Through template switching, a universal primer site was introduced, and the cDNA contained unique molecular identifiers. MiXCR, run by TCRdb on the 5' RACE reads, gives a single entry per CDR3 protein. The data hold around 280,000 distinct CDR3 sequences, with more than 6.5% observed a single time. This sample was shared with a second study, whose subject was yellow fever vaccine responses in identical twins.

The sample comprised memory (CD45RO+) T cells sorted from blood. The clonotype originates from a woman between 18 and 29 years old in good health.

CDR3 in amino acids: CASSLGGVWSNQPQHF. The DNA for the CDR3 is TGTGCCAGCAGCTTAGGGGGGGTTTGGAGCAATCAGCCCCAGCATTTT. The chain has TRBV5-6 and TRBJ1-5, with D tentatively TRBD1 (6 bases). The V gene lost 2 bases and the J gene lost 1 base, with 13 bases spanning the gap. The germline CDR1 and CDR2 sequences are SGHDT and YYEEEE. The CDR3 length is 16 residues.